This TCR beta chain originates from a study of blood T cell repertoires in COVID-19. Across the study: Spain, Italy and the United States supplied samples that represented acute and convalescent COVID-19. Sources were T cells, B-cell-depleted T cells, or PBMCs; the material itself was cDNA or gDNA.

Study processing details: Estimation of nucleated cell counts relied on the amplification of reference gene primers. Method: immunoSEQ multiplex PCR; TCRdb's copy keeps in-frame clones and lacks some. Clonal size and the V and J genes are those of that table, whereas D and trimming came from the DNA. Here the sample spans 250,000 or so clones, around 88% being singletons. This CDR3 comprises 14 residues. Trimming took off 3 bases at V and 2 bases at J, with 7 bases between the two ends. Germline V gene lookup returns CDR1 LGHDT and CDR2 YNNKEL (reference sequence). What was sequenced was peripheral blood. This chain connects TRBV3-1 (or the pseudogene TRBV3-2) to TRBJ2-2, with no clear D. The TCR comes from a man older than 75 with acute or convalescent COVID-19. The CDR3 coding sequence is TGTGCCAGCAGCCAGGGCTCTAACACCGGGGAGCTGTTTTTT. It encodes CASSQGSNTGELFF.